A single sample gave rise to the 3 T cell receptor beta chains below, sequenced in a study of control samples from healthy donors and cancer patients (dated by TCRdb to the early 2020s). Preparation of the library involved the immunoSEQ multiplex PCR assay. The table comes from immuneACCESS by way of TCRdb, which keeps in-frame sequences with V and J called. Part of the clones is missing from these tables; in studies checked, under half for an unresolved V gene and the rest for unknown reasons. In this sample the table shows about 75,000 clones, about four fifths of which occur a single time. Roughly 16% of the sample belongs to the ten largest clones. Source material: blood. The receptors stem from a man aged 50 or older in good health.

The V call is TRBV7-8, the J call TRBJ2-7, with D maybe TRBD1 (6 bases). The germline gives CDR1 SGHVS, CDR2 FQNEAQ. This CDR3 has 15 amino acids. V gave up 3 bases and J gave up 0 bases, with 12 bases separating them. CDR3 DNA sequence: TGTGCCAGCAGCTTGGGCCAGGGGTACTCCTACGAGCAGTACTTC. Amino acids: CASSLGQGYSYEQYF.

The chain couples TRBV5-1 to TRBJ1-1; D not resolved. Looked up from germline, CDR1 is SGHRS and CDR2 is YFSETQ. This CDR3 has 12 amino acids. Trimming removed 5 bases at V and 5 bases at J, with 10 bases between. CDR3: CASRGRRTEAFF. The CDR3 DNA reads TGCGCCAGCAGGGGCAGGAGGACTGAAGCTTTCTTT.

The chain joins TRBV3-1 (or the pseudogene TRBV3-2) to TRBJ2-4, with D hard to call. The germline gives CDR1 LGHDT, CDR2 YNNKEL (reference sequence). Trimming cost V 2 bases and J 7 bases, with 3 bases left between them. The CDR3 length is 11 residues. The CDR3 sequence is CASSQRNIQYF. The DNA for the CDR3 is TGTGCCAGCAGCCAACGGAACATTCAGTACTTC.